This T cell receptor beta chain is from a study of blood T cell repertoires in COVID-19. Whole-study context: Samples of COVID-19 (acute and convalescent) were obtained from the United States, Italy and Spain. PBMCs, B-cell-depleted T cells, or T cells provided the cDNA or gDNA that made up the material.

V lost 0 bases and J lost 4, with 13 bases in between. Per germline, CDR1 SGHDT and CDR2 YYEEEE. The CDR3 is 15 amino acids. Some clones are missing from TCRdb's copy, which holds only in-frame ones; the method was immunoSEQ multiplex PCR. The table shows some 130,000 clones, with around 73% occurring only once. The source material was peripheral blood. The sequence came from a man in his 60s who had recovered from COVID-19. The genes are TRBV5-6 and TRBJ1-1; TRBD1 is a possible D gene (5 bases). The CDR3 sequence is CASSLAGRVGTEAFF. The DNA for the CDR3 is TGTGCCAGCAGCTTGGCCGGCAGGGTGGGCACTGAAGCTTTCTTT.